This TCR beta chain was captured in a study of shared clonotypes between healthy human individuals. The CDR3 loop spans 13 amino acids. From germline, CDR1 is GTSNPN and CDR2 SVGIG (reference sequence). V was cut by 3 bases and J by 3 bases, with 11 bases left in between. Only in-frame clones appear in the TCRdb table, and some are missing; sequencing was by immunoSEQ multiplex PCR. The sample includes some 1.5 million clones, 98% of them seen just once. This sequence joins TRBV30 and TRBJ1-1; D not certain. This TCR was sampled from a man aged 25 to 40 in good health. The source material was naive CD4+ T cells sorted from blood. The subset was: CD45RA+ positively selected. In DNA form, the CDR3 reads TGTGCCTGGAGCGCCGGGGATTACACTGAAGCTTTCTTT. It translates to CAWSAGDYTEAFF.